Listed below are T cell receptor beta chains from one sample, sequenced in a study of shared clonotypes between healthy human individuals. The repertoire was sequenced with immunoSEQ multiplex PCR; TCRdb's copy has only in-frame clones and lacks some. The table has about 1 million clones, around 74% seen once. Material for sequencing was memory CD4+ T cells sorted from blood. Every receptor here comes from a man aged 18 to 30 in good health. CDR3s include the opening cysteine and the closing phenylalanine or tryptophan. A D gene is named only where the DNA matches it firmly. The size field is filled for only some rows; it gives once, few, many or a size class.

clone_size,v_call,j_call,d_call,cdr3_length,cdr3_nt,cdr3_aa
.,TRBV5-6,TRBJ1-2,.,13,TGTGCCAGCAGCTTGGTGGCAGATTATGGCTACACCTTC,CASSLVADYGYTF
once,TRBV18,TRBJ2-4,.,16,TGTGCCAGCTCACCGCCCGGGACCGCAGCCAAAAACATTCAGTACTTC,CASSPPGTAAKNIQYF
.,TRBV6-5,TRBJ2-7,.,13,TGTGCCAGCAGCAGGGGAATGACCTACGAGCAGTACTTC,CASSRGMTYEQYF
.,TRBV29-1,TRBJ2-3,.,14,TGCAGCGTTGGGGGGGTTGAGGGCACAGATACGCAGTATTTT,CSVGGVEGTDTQYF
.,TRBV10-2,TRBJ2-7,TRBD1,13,TGCGCCAGCGGACGGACAGGGGAGGGCGAGCAGTACTTC,CASGRTGEGEQYF
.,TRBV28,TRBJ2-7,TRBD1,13,TGTGCCAGCCGGGGACAGCGGTACTACGAGCAGTACTTC,CASRGQRYYEQYF
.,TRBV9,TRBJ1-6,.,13,TGTGCCAACCACAGGATTTATAATTCACCCCTCCACTTT,CANHRIYNSPLHF
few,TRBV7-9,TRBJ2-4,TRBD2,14,TGTGCCAGCAGCTCCCGGACTAGCGGGAACATTCAGTACTTC,CASSSRTSGNIQYF
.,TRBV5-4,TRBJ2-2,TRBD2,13,TGTGCCAGCAGCTTCGGGGGGTCCGGGGAGCTGTTTTTT,CASSFGGSGELFF
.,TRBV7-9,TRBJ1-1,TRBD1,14,TGTGCCAGCAGCTCCGGGACAGGGGGCGTTGAAGCTTTCTTT,CASSSGTGGVEAFF
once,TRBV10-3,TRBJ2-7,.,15,TGTGCCATCAGTGATATAGGACTTGGATCCTACGAGCAGTACTTC,CAISDIGLGSYEQYF
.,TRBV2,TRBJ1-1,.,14,TGTGCCAGCAGCCGAGGGGGAGGGAACACTGAAGCTTTCTTT,CASSRGGGNTEAFF
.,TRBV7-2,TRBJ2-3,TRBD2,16,TGTGCCAGCAGCTTAGGTTCAGCGGGGCGCACAGATACGCAGTATTTT,CASSLGSAGRTDTQYF
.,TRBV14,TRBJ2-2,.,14,TGTGCCAGCAGCCTGGGACTGAATTCCGGGGAGCTGTTTTTT,CASSLGLNSGELFF
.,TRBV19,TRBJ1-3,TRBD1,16,TGTGCCAGTAGGCCGGGACAGGGGGCGTCAGGAAACACCATATATTTT,CASRPGQGASGNTIYF
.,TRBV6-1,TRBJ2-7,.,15,TGTGCCAGCAGCTCTGCCGGAGGAAGGAACTACGAGCAGTACTTC,CASSSAGGRNYEQYF
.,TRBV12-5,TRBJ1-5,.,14,TGTGCTAGTGGTTTGGACGGCCCCAATCAGCCCCAGCATTTT,CASGLDGPNQPQHF
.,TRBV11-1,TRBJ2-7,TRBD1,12,TGTGCCAGCAGCCGGGACAGCTACGAGCAGTACTTC,CASSRDSYEQYF
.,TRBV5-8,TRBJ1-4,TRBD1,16,TGTGCCAGCAGCTTGGGATCCGGGACAGTGGATGAAAAACTGTTTTTT,CASSLGSGTVDEKLFF
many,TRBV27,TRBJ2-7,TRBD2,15,TGTGCCAGCAGTTTACGCCTAGCGGGAGTTTACGAGCAGTACTTC,CASSLRLAGVYEQYF
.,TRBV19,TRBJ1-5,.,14,TGTGCCAGTACCCTCGCCGGCGGGGGACAGCCCCAGCATTTT,CASTLAGGGQPQHF
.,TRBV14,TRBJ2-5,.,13,TGTGCCAGCAGGCGACAGGAGTCTGAGACCCAGTACTTC,CASRRQESETQYF
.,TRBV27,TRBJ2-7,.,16,TGTGCCAGCAGTTTATCGAGGGGAGACAGGCCTTACGAGCAGTACTTC,CASSLSRGDRPYEQYF
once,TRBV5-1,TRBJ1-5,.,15,TGCGCCAGCAGCCCCGGCGGACAAACTTTTGGAGCCCAGCATTTT,CASSPGGQTFGAQHF
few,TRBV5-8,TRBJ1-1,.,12,TGTGCCAGCAGCTTTTTCAGGTTCCAAGCTTTCTTT,CASSFFRFQAFF
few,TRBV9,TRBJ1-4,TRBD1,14,TGTGCCAGCAGCGCCGGGACAGCGGGTGAAAAACTGTTTTTT,CASSAGTAGEKLFF
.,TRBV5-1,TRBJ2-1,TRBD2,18,TGCGCCAGCAGCTCTATAGCGGGAGAAAAAGGGTCCTACAATGAGCAGTTCTTC,CASSSIAGEKGSYNEQFF
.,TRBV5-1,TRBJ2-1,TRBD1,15,TGCGCCAGCAGCTACCGGACAGGGGAGAGGAATGAGCAGTTCTTC,CASSYRTGERNEQFF
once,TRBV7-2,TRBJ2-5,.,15,TGTGCCAGCAGCAAACCCCTCGGGGGCCGGGAGACCCAGTACTTC,CASSKPLGGRETQYF
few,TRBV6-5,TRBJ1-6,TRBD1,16,TGTGCCAGCAGTTACTCGGGACAGGCTAGTGGTTCACCCCTCCACTTT,CASSYSGQASGSPLHF
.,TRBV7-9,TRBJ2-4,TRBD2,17,TGTGCCAGCAGCTTAGCTGAACTCGGGGGGGACAAAAACATTCAGTACTTC,CASSLAELGGDKNIQYF
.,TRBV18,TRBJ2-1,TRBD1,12,TGTGCCAGCTCATTGGACAGGGCGCAGCAGTTCTTC,CASSLDRAQQFF
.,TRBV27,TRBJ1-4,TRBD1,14,TGTGCCAGCAGTTCGGGACAGGGAGTTGAAAAACTGTTTTTT,CASSSGQGVEKLFF
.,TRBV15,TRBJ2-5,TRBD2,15,TGTGCCACCAGCAGAGTTGGCGGGGGTGAGGAGACCCAGTACTTC,CATSRVGGGEETQYF